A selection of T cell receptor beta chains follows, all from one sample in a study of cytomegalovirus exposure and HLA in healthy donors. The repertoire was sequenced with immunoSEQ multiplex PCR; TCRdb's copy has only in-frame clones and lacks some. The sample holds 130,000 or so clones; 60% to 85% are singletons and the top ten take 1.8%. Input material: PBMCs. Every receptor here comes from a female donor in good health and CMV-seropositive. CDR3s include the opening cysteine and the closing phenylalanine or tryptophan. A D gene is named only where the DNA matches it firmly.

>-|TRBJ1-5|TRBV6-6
CASSKTGIEEPQHF
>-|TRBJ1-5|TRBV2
CASSGGGNQPQHF
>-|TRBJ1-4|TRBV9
CASSVEQGRNEKLFF
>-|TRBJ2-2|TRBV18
CASSLTGGTGNTGELFF
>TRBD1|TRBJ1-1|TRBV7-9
CASSTGGRTEAFF
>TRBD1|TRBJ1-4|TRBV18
CASSPPGQGDEKLFF
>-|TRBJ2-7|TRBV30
CAWSVTAYEQYF
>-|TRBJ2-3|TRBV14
CASSRTLGGYTDTQYF
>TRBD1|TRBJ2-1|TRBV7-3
CASSLTQGVLGNEQFF
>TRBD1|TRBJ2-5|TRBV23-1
CARSRKDRRQQETQYF
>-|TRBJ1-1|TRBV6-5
CASSYYRVVNTEAFF
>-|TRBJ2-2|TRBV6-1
CASRDSNTGELFF
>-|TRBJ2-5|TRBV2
CASSGQQEETQYF